The 30 T cell receptor beta chains presented below share a single source sample, sequenced in a study of blood T cells in healthy people across ages. PCR was performed a second time for about 6 to 12 cycles using a sample-barcoded 5' primer and a J-beta primer mix. A single record per CDR3 protein comes from TCRdb applying MiXCR to the 5' RACE reads. The table shows about 900,000 distinct CDR3 sequences, with around two thirds occurring only once. Sample: blood. These TCRs come from a man aged 30 to 45 in good health.

The chain has TRBV20-1 and TRBJ2-4; possibly TRBD2 for D (5 bases). V was trimmed by 0 bases and J by 3 bases, leaving 15 bases between them. The germline gives CDR1 DFQATT, CDR2 SNEGSKA (reference sequence). The length of the CDR3 is 16 residues. CDR3 loop: CSARDRPRGGKNIQYF. In DNA form, the CDR3 reads TGCAGTGCTAGAGATCGTCCCAGAGGAGGCAAAAACATTCAGTACTTC.

This clonotype has just one count. The chain recombines TRBV28 with TRBJ2-4; D uncertain. The CDR3 has 17 amino acids. The V end was cut by 8 bases, the J end by 0 bases, with 20 bases between. Germline CDR1 and CDR2: MDHEN and SYDVKM. CDR3 nucleotide sequence: TGTGCCAGCTCCCCGAGAAGGGAAGACTTAGCCAAAAACATTCAGTACTTC. This encodes CASSPRREDLAKNIQYF.

This clonotype was seen a single time. CDR3 nucleotide sequence: TGCAGTGCGGCCGACTACCACTCCTACAATGAGCAGTTCTTC. Translation gives CSAADYHSYNEQFF. V and J are TRBV20-1 and TRBJ2-1; possibly TRBD2 for D (5 bases). This CDR3 contains 14 residues. Germline V CDR1 and CDR2: DFQATT, SNEGSKA (reference sequence). V dropped 6 bases and J dropped 0 bases, with 12 bases sitting between them.

The chain recombines TRBV4-3 with TRBJ2-1; 8 bases align to TRBD1. The CDR3 spans 13 residues. With V trimmed by 4 bases and J by 6 bases, 2 bases remained unmatched. Germline V gives CDR1 LGHNA, CDR2 YSLEER. This CDR3 is CASSPTGANEQFF. DNA of the CDR3: TGCGCCAGCAGCCCGACAGGGGCCAATGAGCAGTTCTTC.

This chain uses TRBV19 with TRBJ2-1, with TRBD2 matching over 8 bases. Germline-derived CDR1 and CDR2 are LNHDA and SQIVND (reference sequence). The CDR3 is 13 amino acids. V shed 11 bases, J shed 3 bases, and the junction held 6 bases outside the gene matches. The CDR3 region is CACRGGRYNEQFF. As DNA, the CDR3 is TGTGCCTGTCGGGGGGGACGCTACAATGAGCAGTTCTTC.

This clonotype has only a few counts. V is TRBV7-2 and J is TRBJ2-7, with D perhaps TRBD2 (5 bases). The V gene lost 4 bases and the J gene lost 6 bases, with 16 bases spanning the gap. The CDR3 has 14 amino acids. Germline V lookup: CDR1 SGHTA, CDR2 FQGNSA. CDR3 sequence: CASSSGVAWGEQYF. The DNA for the CDR3 is TGTGCCAGCAGCTCCGGGGTGGCGTGGGGCGAGCAGTACTTC.

The chain has TRBV9 and TRBJ2-5; 8 bases are a match to TRBD2. The CDR3 loop spans 14 amino acids. Germline loops: CDR1 SGDLS, CDR2 YYNGEE. Trimming took 3 bases from V and 1 from J; bases not matched to a gene: 2. Here the CDR3 DNA reads TGTGCCAGCAGCGCCGGGACTAGCCAAGAGACCCAGTACTTC. Amino acid sequence: CASSAGTSQETQYF.

This clonotype was counted between two and nine times. This chain uses TRBV7-2 with TRBJ2-3; 8 bases match TRBD1. Germline values: CDR1 SGHTA, CDR2 FQGNSA. The CDR3 covers 15 residues. Germline trimming cut 1 base from V and 4 bases from J; bases unmatched to any gene: 4. Here the CDR3 DNA reads TGTGCCAGCAGCTTAGACAGGGGGTACCCAGATACGCAGTATTTT. It translates to CASSLDRGYPDTQYF. The entire variable domain, with the rest obtained from reference TRBV7-2 and TRBJ2-3, is as follows: GAGVSQSPSNKVTEKGKDVELRCDPISGHTALYWYRQSLGQGLEFLIYFQGNSAPDKSGLPSDRFSAERTGGSVSTLTIQRTQQEDSAVYLCASSLDRGYPDTQYFGPGTRLTVL.

The rearrangement joins TRBV10-2 to TRBJ2-3; D gene uncertain. The CDR3 covers 11 residues. Germline CDR1 is WSHSY and CDR2 is SAAADI. In nucleotides, the CDR3 is TGCGTCCTTACACGGACAGATACGCAGTATTTT. This translates into CVLTRTDTQYF.

This chain joins TRBV5-6 and TRBJ2-7, with 10 bases that match TRBD1. The DNA end favors TRBJ2-5, so the J call may be wrong. CDR1 is SGHDT, CDR2 YYEEEE, per germline. CDR3 length: 18 amino acids. The CDR3 protein is CASSLLRDRGVGQETQYF. CDR3 nucleotides: TGTGCCAGCAGCTTACTCCGGGACAGGGGAGTTGGCCAAGAGACCCAGTACTTC.

This chain connects TRBV4-2 to TRBJ1-1; TRBD1 might be the D (6 bases). CDR1 is LGHNA, CDR2 YNFKEQ, per germline. CDR3 length: 14 residues. Trimming stripped 4 bases from V and 3 bases from J, with 12 bases between. The CDR3 is CASSLTPGDTEAFF. The CDR3 DNA follows: TGTGCCAGCAGCCTCACTCCAGGGGACACTGAAGCTTTCTTT.

This chain connects TRBV7-2 to TRBJ2-6; a weak D match, TRBD1 (6 bases). V was shortened by 5 bases and J by 0 bases, with 23 bases between the two germline ends. Germline values: CDR1 SGHTA, CDR2 FQGNSA. This CDR3 is 20 amino acids long. The CDR3 here is CASSPYGPQTGYSGANVLTF. CDR3 DNA sequence: TGTGCCAGCAGCCCATACGGACCACAGACAGGTTACTCTGGGGCCAACGTCCTGACTTTC.

The rearrangement uses TRBV7-9 and TRBJ1-2; 10 bases are shared with TRBD1. CDR3 length equals 16 residues. Germline values: CDR1 SEHNR, CDR2 FQNEAQ (reference sequence). V lost 4 bases, J lost 4 bases, and 9 bases stayed unmatched. The CDR3 loop is CASSSNRDRGSYGYTF. In DNA, the CDR3 is TGTGCCAGCAGCTCCAACCGGGACAGGGGAAGCTATGGCTACACCTTC.

This clonotype was found a few times. The CDR3, as DNA: TGTGCCATCAGTGAGTCTGTGACAGTGAGCTATGGCTACACCTTC. It yields the protein CAISESVTVSYGYTF. The J gene is TRBJ1-2, the V gene TRBV10-3, with D maybe TRBD1 (5 bases). Trimming took off 0 bases at V and 4 bases at J, with 12 bases between the two ends. The length of the CDR3 is 15 residues. The germline V gene encodes CDR1 ENHRY and CDR2 SYGVKD.

CDR3 sequence (DNA): TGCGCCAGCAGCCAAGTCCGGGACGGGGCCTACGAGCAGTACTTC. Encoded protein: CASSQVRDGAYEQYF. The gene calls are TRBV4-3 and TRBJ2-7; D is perhaps TRBD1 or TRBD2 (5 bases each). Per the germline V gene, CDR1 is LGHNA and CDR2 is YSLEER. Trimming removed 1 base from V and 2 bases from J, with 12 bases in between. The CDR3 extends over 15 amino acids.

The chain is built from TRBV20-1 and TRBJ1-1; 7 bases map to TRBD1. Germline CDR1 reads DFQATT; CDR2 reads SNEGSKA (reference sequence). The CDR3 consists of 14 residues. V gave up 0 bases and J gave up 4 bases; unmatched junction bases: 5. Written as DNA, the CDR3 is TGCAGTGCTAGAGATGGACAGGCGTCCACTGAAGCTTTCTTT. Translated, it gives CSARDGQASTEAFF.

The chain uses TRBV5-1 and TRBJ1-1; the D is unclear. V lost 0 bases and J lost 7, with 10 bases in between. The CDR3 length is 13 residues. CDR1 is SGHRS, CDR2 YFSETQ, per germline. The CDR3 DNA sequence: TGCGCCAGCAGCTTGGCGCTAGAGGGTGAAGCTTTCTTT. This translates into CASSLALEGEAFF.

This rearrangement joins TRBV7-6 to TRBJ2-5, with D hard to call. The J call may be incorrect, as the DNA end agrees better with TRBJ2-7. Germline V gene data show CDR1 as SGHVS and CDR2 as FNYEAQ. The CDR3 runs 14 residues. The CDR3 loop is CASSLGGYFYEQYF. The DNA of the CDR3 is TGTGCCAGCAGCTTAGGGGGTTACTTCTACGAGCAGTACTTC.

The J gene is TRBJ2-1, the V gene TRBV6-1, with D hard to call. This CDR3 has 12 residues. CDR1 and CDR2 (germline): MNHNS, SASEGT. V shed 6 bases and J shed 7 bases, with 10 bases lying between them. The chain's CDR3 is CASRALGNEQFF. In DNA, the CDR3 is TGTGCCAGCAGAGCCTTGGGGAATGAGCAGTTCTTC.

The chain carries TRBV27 and TRBJ2-3; 9 nucleotides line up with TRBD2. The CDR3 runs 15 residues. J was trimmed by 0 bases and V by 7 bases; bases with no gene match: 5. The germline CDR1 and CDR2 sequences are MNHEY and SMNVEV (reference sequence). The CDR3 coding sequence is TGTGCCAGCACCTTAGCGGGGGCCAGCACAGATACGCAGTATTTT. Encoded protein: CASTLAGASTDTQYF.

This chain links TRBV12-3 or TRBV12-4 with TRBJ2-7; 12 nucleotides agree with TRBD2. V dropped 3 bases and J dropped 4; count of bases not matched to a gene: 4. The CDR3 is 15 amino acids. The DNA of the CDR3 is TGTGCCAGCAGTTTGCGACTAGCGGGGGATTACGAGCAGTACTTC. Protein product: CASSLRLAGDYEQYF.

On this clonotype itself: The junction departs from the called germline gene at one end, perhaps through a read error. The chain employs TRBV20-1 and TRBJ2-5, with 10 bases lining up with TRBD1. Germline CDR1 reads DFQATT; CDR2 reads SNEGSKA (reference sequence). The CDR3 has 14 amino acids. CDR3 amino acids: CSAGDRGPQGEQYF. The DNA of the CDR3 is TGCAGTGCTGGAGACAGGGGGCCTCAGGGGGAGCAGTACTTC.

A note on this clonotype: Its ends do not fully match the called genes, so a read error is possible. This chain joins TRBV5-1 and TRBJ2-1; D gene ambiguous. The CDR3 has 12 amino acids. Germline V CDR1 and CDR2: SGHRS, YFSETQ. The CDR3 DNA is TGCGCCAGCAGCTTGATTAGTAATGAGCGGTTCTTC. This encodes CASSLISNERFF. Complete variable domain (other parts from reference TRBV5-1 and TRBJ2-1): KAGVTQTPRYLIKTRGQQVTLSCSPISGHRSVSWYQQTPGQGLQFLFEYFSETQRNKGNFPGRFSGRQFSNSRSEMNVSTLELGDSALYLCASSLISNERFFGPGTRLTVL.

V and J are TRBV6-5 and TRBJ1-1, with 10 positions matching TRBD1. This CDR3 is built from 16 residues. Trimming cost V 0 bases and J 4 bases; bases outside gene matches: 5. Germline assignment: CDR1 MNHEY and CDR2 SVGAGI. CDR3 sequence reads: CASSYSRDRGRTEAFF. The CDR3 nucleotides are TGTGCCAGCAGTTACTCGCGGGACAGGGGCCGCACTGAAGCTTTCTTT.

This clonotype appeared a few times. The genes are TRBV28 and TRBJ1-2, with D unclear. The CDR3 sequence is 16 residues long. Trimming stripped 2 bases from V and 5 bases from J, with 18 bases between. CDR1 is MDHEN and CDR2 is SYDVKM in the germline V gene. The CDR3 bases are TGTGCCAGCAGTTTACGATCGGACTGGGCCCGGTATGGCTACACCTTC. This translates into CASSLRSDWARYGYTF.

This sequence joins TRBV20-1 and TRBJ1-3, with 7 bases lining up with TRBD1. The V segment lost 5 bases and the J segment 0 bases; nucleotides outside the gene matches: 7. Germline CDR1 DFQATT, CDR2 SNEGSKA (reference sequence). CDR3 size: 15 residues. CDR3 loop: CSAAEQGSSGNTIYF. The CDR3 DNA sequence: TGCAGTGCTGCCGAACAGGGGAGCTCTGGAAACACCATATATTTT.

This clonotype was recorded a few times. The chain recombines TRBV11-2 with TRBJ1-2; no clear D gene. Germline V gene lookup returns CDR1 SGHAT and CDR2 FQNNGV. The CDR3 covers 12 residues. Trimming took 5 bases from V and 5 from J, leaving 9 bases between them. CDR3 nucleotide sequence: TGTGCCAGCAGCCCCGTGGGATATGGCTACACCTTC. This codes for CASSPVGYGYTF.

This chain connects TRBV6-1 to TRBJ1-6; 7 bases agree with TRBD1. The germline V gene encodes CDR1 MNHNS and CDR2 SASEGT. The CDR3 covers 13 residues. V was pared by 5 bases and J by 8 bases, with 3 bases of the junction left unmatched. CDR3 sequence: CASSPGTDSPLHF. In DNA form, the CDR3 reads TGTGCCAGCAGTCCCGGGACAGATTCACCCCTCCACTTT.

This chain links TRBV9 with TRBJ2-1; D possibly corresponds to TRBD2 (6 bases). CDR1 and CDR2 (germline): SGDLS, YYNGEE. V was cut by 0 bases and J by 8 bases, with 18 bases left in between. This CDR3 comprises 16 residues. The CDR3 sequence: CASSVDGRGIVDEQFF. For the CDR3, the DNA is TGTGCCAGCAGCGTAGACGGGCGCGGGATAGTGGATGAGCAGTTCTTC.

The sample holds a few counts of this clonotype. The chain recombines TRBV20-1 with TRBJ1-2; D gene unclear. CDR3 size: 13 residues. Trimming took off 0 bases at V and 2 bases at J, with 7 bases between the two ends. Germline-derived CDR1 and CDR2 are DFQATT and SNEGSKA (reference sequence). The CDR3 is CSARDQVNYGYTF. Written as DNA, the CDR3 is TGCAGTGCTAGAGATCAAGTCAACTATGGCTACACCTTC.